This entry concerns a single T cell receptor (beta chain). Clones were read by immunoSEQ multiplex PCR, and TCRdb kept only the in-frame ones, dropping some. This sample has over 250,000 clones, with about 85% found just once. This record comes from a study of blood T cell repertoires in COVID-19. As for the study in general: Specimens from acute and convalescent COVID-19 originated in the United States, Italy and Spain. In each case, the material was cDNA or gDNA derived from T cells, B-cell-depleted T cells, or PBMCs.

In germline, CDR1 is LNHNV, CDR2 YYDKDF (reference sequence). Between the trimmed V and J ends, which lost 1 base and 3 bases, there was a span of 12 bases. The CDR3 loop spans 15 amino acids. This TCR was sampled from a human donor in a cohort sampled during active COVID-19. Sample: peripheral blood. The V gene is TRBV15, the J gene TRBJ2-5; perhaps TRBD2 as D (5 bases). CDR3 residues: CATSRAPRAEETQYF. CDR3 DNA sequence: TGTGCCACCAGCAGAGCCCCGCGGGCAGAAGAGACCCAGTACTTC.